This T cell receptor beta chain was sequenced during a study of blood T cell repertoires in COVID-19. The CDR3 totals 17 residues. Looked up from germline, CDR1 is SGHRS and CDR2 is YFSETQ. Notes on this clone: Germline and junction disagree at one end, which may indicate a read error.

Source study methods: Reference gene primer amplification in the assay estimated nucleated cell counts. Libraries were prepared by immunoSEQ multiplex PCR; TCRdb keeps only in-frame clonotypes and omits some of them. V and J calls plus clone size are reproduced from that table; the DNA served to infer D and trimming. The table shows 130,000 to 150,000 clones, with around 80% occurring only once. The chain combines TRBV5-1 with TRBJ1-6; 7 bases align to TRBD1. Material: peripheral blood. This receptor was obtained from a man aged 60 to 75 with active or convalescent COVID-19. The CDR3 nucleotides are TGCGCCAGCAGCCGAAGTAGTAGTAGGGGGCATAATTCATCCCTCCACTTT. Its protein is CASSRSSSRGHNSSLHF.